This T cell receptor (beta chain) was recovered during a study of blood T cell repertoires in COVID-19. Across the whole study: COVID-19 samples collected from the United States, Italy and Spain covered acute and convalescent phases.

The CDR3 extends over 15 amino acids. Trimming took 1 base from V and 7 from J, leaving 14 bases between them. Germline V gene data show CDR1 as SGHRS and CDR2 as YFSETQ. Under the authors' procedure: Reference gene primers were amplified, and this amplification served to estimate nucleated cell counts. Generated by immunoSEQ multiplex PCR, the TCRdb table keeps only in-frame clones and is missing some. The D gene and trimming were derived from the DNA, and the V and J assignments and clone size from that table. The sample includes roughly 110,000 clones, roughly 80% of them seen just once. Specimen: peripheral blood. This TCR derives from an older woman with acute or convalescent COVID-19. V is TRBV5-1 and J is TRBJ2-2; a possible D gene is TRBD1 (6 bases). CDR3 bases: TGCGCCAGCAGCTTGAGGCAGGGGTCGAACGGGGAGCTGTTTTTT. It yields the protein CASSLRQGSNGELFF.